This T cell receptor (beta chain) was recovered during a study of blood T cell dynamics during melanoma immunotherapy. Regarding time point: pre-treatment baseline. One draw preceded checkpoint blockade; another followed its first cycle at week 3. No patient had earlier systemic cancer treatment, concurrent immunosuppressants, or another active cancer. Trimming shortened V by 6 bases and J by 0 bases, and 22 bases separated the two germline ends. The germline V gene encodes CDR1 LNHDA and CDR2 SQIVND (reference sequence). The CDR3 runs 18 residues. Measured with immunoSEQ multiplex PCR; TCRdb has only the in-frame clones, and not every one. The data show over 13,000 clones, roughly 84% seen once.

Sequencing used blood, obtained from a patient treated with checkpoint blockade. This sequence originates from a human donor with melanoma. V gene TRBV19 combines with J gene TRBJ2-3; either TRBD1 or TRBD2 may supply D (5 bases each). In DNA form, the CDR3 reads TGTGCCAGTAGGGGGACGGATACTCTATGGGCTAGCACAGATACGCAGTATTTT. Amino acids: CASRGTDTLWASTDTQYF. Filled out from reference TRBV19 and TRBJ2-3, the complete variable domain reads DGGITQSPKYLFRKEGQNVTLSCEQNLNHDAMYWYRQDPGQGLRLIYYSQIVNDFQKGDIAEGYSVSREKKESFPLTVTSAQKNPTAFYLCASRGTDTLWASTDTQYFGPGTRLTVL.